This is a list of T cell receptor beta chains from one sample in a study of T cells in localized non-small cell lung cancer. The data were produced by immunoSEQ multiplex PCR, yet TCRdb's version contains in-frame clones alone and is incomplete. The sample contains approximately 52,000 clones, 80% to 90% of which appear only once. Material: peripheral blood, obtained before any cancer treatment. Receptors were obtained from a male donor at least 60 years old with stage III squamous cell lung carcinoma. Each CDR3 is given with its conserved first and last residue. D genes are given only for firm matches. Only part of the rows carry a size: once, few, many, or a class if the clone is expanded.

d_gene: NA
j_gene: TRBJ2-7
v_gene: TRBV28
abundance: NA
CDR3nt: TGTGCCAGTCAGGGTGGGGGGAGTTTCTACGAGCAGTACTTC
CDR3aa: CASQGGGSFYEQYF

d_gene: TRBD1
j_gene: TRBJ1-3
v_gene: TRBV7-8
abundance: NA
CDR3nt: TGTGCCAGCAGCTTAGTAGGGGGCGGAAACACCATATATTTT
CDR3aa: CASSLVGGGNTIYF

d_gene: NA
j_gene: TRBJ1-2
v_gene: TRBV5-4
abundance: NA
CDR3nt: TGTGCCAGCAGCTCGGGACCTGGAACTAACTATGGCTACACCTTC
CDR3aa: CASSSGPGTNYGYTF

d_gene: NA
j_gene: TRBJ2-7
v_gene: TRBV5-1
abundance: NA
CDR3nt: TGCGCCAGCAGACGAACAGGGAGCTCCTACGAGCAGTACTTC
CDR3aa: CASRRTGSSYEQYF

d_gene: NA
j_gene: TRBJ2-1
v_gene: TRBV7-6
abundance: NA
CDR3nt: TGTGCCAGCAGCTCTTTAGGGCCCGGACAGCGGGCTTACAATGAGCAGTTCTTC
CDR3aa: CASSSLGPGQRAYNEQFF

d_gene: TRBD1
j_gene: TRBJ1-4
v_gene: TRBV5-1
abundance: NA
CDR3nt: TGCGCCAGCAGCCCCGGACAGGGGGCCAGTGTTAATGAAAAACTGTTTTTT
CDR3aa: CASSPGQGASVNEKLFF

d_gene: TRBD1
j_gene: TRBJ1-4
v_gene: TRBV29-1
abundance: NA
CDR3nt: TGCAGCGCCCTCGGGACAGGGGGTCTTACCCGTTTT
CDR3aa: CSALGTGGLTRF

d_gene: NA
j_gene: TRBJ2-5
v_gene: TRBV14
abundance: NA
CDR3nt: TGTGCCAGCAGCCAAGTTAGTGGGGGACAAGAGACCCAGTACTTC
CDR3aa: CASSQVSGGQETQYF

d_gene: NA
j_gene: TRBJ1-5
v_gene: TRBV19
abundance: NA
CDR3nt: TGTGCCAGTAGTATATGGCCATCCCTCCCTGGACAGCCCCAGCATTTT
CDR3aa: CASSIWPSLPGQPQHF

d_gene: NA
j_gene: TRBJ2-3
v_gene: TRBV7-9
abundance: NA
CDR3nt: TGTGCCAGCAGCTTAAGTCGGGGACCTAGCACAGATACGCAGTATTTT
CDR3aa: CASSLSRGPSTDTQYF

d_gene: NA
j_gene: TRBJ1-4
v_gene: TRBV10-3
abundance: NA
CDR3nt: TGTGCCACCCGACAGCTTGCAACTAATGAAAAACTGTTTTTT
CDR3aa: CATRQLATNEKLFF

d_gene: NA
j_gene: TRBJ2-1
v_gene: TRBV13
abundance: once
CDR3nt: TGTGCCAGCAGCTTTCGCCAGGAGCAGTTCTTC
CDR3aa: CASSFRQEQFF

d_gene: TRBD1
j_gene: TRBJ2-5
v_gene: TRBV6-5
abundance: NA
CDR3nt: TGTGCCAGCAGTGCTGACAGGGGGAGGTTGGAGACCCAGTACTTC
CDR3aa: CASSADRGRLETQYF

d_gene: NA
j_gene: TRBJ1-1
v_gene: TRBV6-5
abundance: NA
CDR3nt: TGTGCCAGCAGTTACCTAAGTAAGGGGTGGCGAACTGAAGCTTTCTTT
CDR3aa: CASSYLSKGWRTEAFF

d_gene: NA
j_gene: TRBJ2-3
v_gene: TRBV11-3
abundance: NA
CDR3nt: TGTGCCAGCAGCTCCGACTCCTTCCGAGATACGCAGTATTTT
CDR3aa: CASSSDSFRDTQYF

d_gene: TRBD2
j_gene: TRBJ2-1
v_gene: TRBV11-3
abundance: NA
CDR3nt: TGTGCCAGCAGCTTTAGCGGGGATAACAATGAGCAGTTCTTC
CDR3aa: CASSFSGDNNEQFF

d_gene: NA
j_gene: TRBJ1-1
v_gene: TRBV6-5
abundance: NA
CDR3nt: TGTGCCAGCAGTTACCCGTTTTCGACTGAAGCTTTCTTT
CDR3aa: CASSYPFSTEAFF

d_gene: NA
j_gene: TRBJ1-1
v_gene: TRBV5-4
abundance: NA
CDR3nt: TGTGCCAGCAGCTTGGGGGAGGGACGGAAAGCTTTCTTT
CDR3aa: CASSLGEGRKAFF

d_gene: TRBD1
j_gene: TRBJ2-3
v_gene: TRBV27
abundance: NA
CDR3nt: TGTGCCAGCAGGTCGACAGGGGCCGATACGCAGTATTTT
CDR3aa: CASRSTGADTQYF

d_gene: TRBD1
j_gene: TRBJ2-7
v_gene: TRBV5-3
abundance: NA
CDR3nt: TGTGCCAGAAGCTTCTGTAGACAGGGGACACACTACGAGCAGTACTTC
CDR3aa: CARSFCRQGTHYEQYF

d_gene: TRBD2
j_gene: TRBJ2-1
v_gene: TRBV5-4
abundance: NA
CDR3nt: TGTGCCAGCAGCGTATTTCCAGCGGGATACAATGAGCAGTTCTTC
CDR3aa: CASSVFPAGYNEQFF

d_gene: NA
j_gene: TRBJ1-2
v_gene: TRBV11-2
abundance: NA
CDR3nt: TGTGCCAGCAGTCCCGATAACTATGGCTACACCTTC
CDR3aa: CASSPDNYGYTF